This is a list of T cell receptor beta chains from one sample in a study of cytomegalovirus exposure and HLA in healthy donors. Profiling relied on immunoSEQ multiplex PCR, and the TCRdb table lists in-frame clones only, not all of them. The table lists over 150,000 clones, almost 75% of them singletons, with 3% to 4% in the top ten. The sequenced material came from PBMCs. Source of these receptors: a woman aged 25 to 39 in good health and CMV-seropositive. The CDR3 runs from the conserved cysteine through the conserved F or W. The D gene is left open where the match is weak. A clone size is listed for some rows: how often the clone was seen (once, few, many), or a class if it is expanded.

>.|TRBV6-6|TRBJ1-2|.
CASSYLPSGYGYTF
TGTGCCAGCAGTTACTTGCCATCGGGCTATGGCTACACCTTC
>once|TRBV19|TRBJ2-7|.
CASRTLGEVEQYF
TGTGCCAGTAGGACTCTTGGCGAGGTCGAGCAGTACTTC
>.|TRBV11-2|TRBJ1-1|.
CASSSGQFMNTEAFF
TGTGCCAGCAGCTCTGGACAATTCATGAACACTGAAGCTTTCTTT
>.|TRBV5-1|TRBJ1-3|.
CASSLQPRGFSGNTIYF
TGCGCCAGCAGCTTGCAGCCCCGGGGATTCTCTGGAAACACCATATATTTT
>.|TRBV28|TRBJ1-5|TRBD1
CASRDRLNQPQHF
TGTGCCAGCCGGGACAGGTTGAATCAGCCCCAGCATTTT
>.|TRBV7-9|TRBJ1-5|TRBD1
CASSPAGQGGNQPQHF
TGTGCCAGCAGCCCAGCGGGACAGGGGGGAAATCAGCCCCAGCATTTT
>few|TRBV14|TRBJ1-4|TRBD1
CASSQVRDRGEKLFF
TGTGCCAGCAGCCAAGTACGGGACAGGGGCGAAAAACTGTTTTTT
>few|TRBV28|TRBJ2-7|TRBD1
CASASPGQGGYEQYF
TGTGCCAGCGCCAGTCCGGGACAGGGAGGCTACGAGCAGTACTTC
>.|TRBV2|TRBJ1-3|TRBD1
CASSATGAVNTIYF
TGTGCCAGCAGTGCGACAGGGGCAGTGAACACCATATATTTT
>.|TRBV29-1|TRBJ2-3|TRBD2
CSATGTSGRSPDTQYF
TGCAGTGCTACCGGGACTAGCGGGAGATCCCCCGATACGCAGTATTTT
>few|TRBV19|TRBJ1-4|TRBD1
CASREPGQGKREKLFF
TGTGCCAGTAGAGAGCCGGGACAGGGGAAGCGCGAAAAACTGTTTTTT
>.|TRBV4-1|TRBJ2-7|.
CASSQDPGLRYEQYF
TGCGCCAGCAGCCAAGATCCGGGACTGCGATACGAGCAGTACTTC
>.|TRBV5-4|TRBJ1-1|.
CASSSPSGYYTEAFF
TGTGCCAGCAGCTCCCCCTCGGGGTATTACACTGAAGCTTTCTTT
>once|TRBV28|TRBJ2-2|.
CASSFLPTANTGELFF
TGTGCCAGCAGTTTCCTTCCTACGGCGAACACCGGGGAGCTGTTTTTT
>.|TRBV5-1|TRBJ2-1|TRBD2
CASSRTSGSTYNEQFF
TGCGCCAGCAGCCGGACTAGCGGGAGCACCTACAATGAGCAGTTCTTC
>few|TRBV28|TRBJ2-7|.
CASSLLGEVSEQYF
TGTGCCAGCAGTTTATTAGGGGAGGTCTCCGAGCAGTACTTC
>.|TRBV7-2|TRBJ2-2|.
CASSLGPDTGELFF
TGTGCCAGCAGCTTAGGTCCAGACACCGGGGAGCTGTTTTTT
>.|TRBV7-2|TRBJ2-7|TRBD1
CASSLGRGRRVDAEQYF
TGTGCCAGCAGCTTAGGCAGGGGGCGAAGGGTCGACGCCGAGCAGTACTTC
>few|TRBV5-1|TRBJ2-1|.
CASSPGAAEQFF
TGCGCCAGCAGCCCGGGAGCGGCTGAGCAGTTCTTC
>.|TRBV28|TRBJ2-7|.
CASKLVDGSEQYF
TGTGCCAGCAAACTGGTAGACGGGAGCGAGCAGTACTTC
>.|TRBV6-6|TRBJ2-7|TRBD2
CASSSFPGGGDREQYF
TGTGCCAGCAGTTCCTTCCCGGGGGGAGGGGATCGCGAGCAGTACTTC
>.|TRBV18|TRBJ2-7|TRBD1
CASSLRLGQEKYEQYF
TGTGCCAGCTCGCTACGTTTAGGACAGGAAAAATATGAGCAGTACTTC
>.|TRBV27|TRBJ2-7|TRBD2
CASSPWTSGRAYEQYF
TGTGCCAGCAGTCCCTGGACTAGCGGGAGGGCGTACGAGCAGTACTTC
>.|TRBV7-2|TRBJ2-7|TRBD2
CASSPTSGPYEQYF
TGTGCCAGCAGCCCGACTAGCGGCCCTTACGAGCAGTACTTC
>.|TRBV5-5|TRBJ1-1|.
CASSLSVQMNTEAFF
TGTGCCAGCAGCTTAAGTGTACAGATGAACACTGAAGCTTTCTTT
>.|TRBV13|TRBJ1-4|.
CASSSPGLGNEKLFF
TGTGCCAGCAGCTCCCCGGGACTGGGGAATGAAAAACTGTTTTTT